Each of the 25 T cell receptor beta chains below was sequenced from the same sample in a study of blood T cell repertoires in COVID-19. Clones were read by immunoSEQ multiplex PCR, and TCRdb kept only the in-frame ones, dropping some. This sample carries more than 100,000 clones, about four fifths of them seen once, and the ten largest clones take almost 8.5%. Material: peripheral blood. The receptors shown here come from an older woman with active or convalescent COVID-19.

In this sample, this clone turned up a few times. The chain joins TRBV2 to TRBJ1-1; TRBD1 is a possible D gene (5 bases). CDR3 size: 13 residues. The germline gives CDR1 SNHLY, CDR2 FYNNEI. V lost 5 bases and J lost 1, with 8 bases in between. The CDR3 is CASSFRENTEAFF. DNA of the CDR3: TGTGCCAGCAGTTTCAGGGAGAACACTGAAGCTTTCTTT.

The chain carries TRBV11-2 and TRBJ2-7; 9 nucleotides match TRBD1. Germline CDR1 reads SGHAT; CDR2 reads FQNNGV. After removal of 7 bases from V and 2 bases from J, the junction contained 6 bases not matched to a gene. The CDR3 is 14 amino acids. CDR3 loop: CASTQGTGPYEQYF. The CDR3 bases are TGTGCCAGCACTCAGGGGACAGGGCCCTACGAGCAGTACTTC.

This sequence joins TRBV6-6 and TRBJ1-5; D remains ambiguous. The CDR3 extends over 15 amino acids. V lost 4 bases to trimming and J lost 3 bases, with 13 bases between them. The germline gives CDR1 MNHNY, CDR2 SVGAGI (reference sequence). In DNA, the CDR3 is TGTGCCAGCAGTTCCCAAGACACGGCCAATCAGCCCCAGCATTTT. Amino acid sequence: CASSSQDTANQPQHF.

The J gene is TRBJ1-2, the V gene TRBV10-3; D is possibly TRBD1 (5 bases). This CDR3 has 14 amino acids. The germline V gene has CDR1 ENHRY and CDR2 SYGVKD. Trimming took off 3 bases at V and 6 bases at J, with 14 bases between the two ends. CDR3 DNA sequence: TGTGCCATCAGTGACCCCTTACGGGGGAATGGCTACACCTTC. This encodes CAISDPLRGNGYTF.

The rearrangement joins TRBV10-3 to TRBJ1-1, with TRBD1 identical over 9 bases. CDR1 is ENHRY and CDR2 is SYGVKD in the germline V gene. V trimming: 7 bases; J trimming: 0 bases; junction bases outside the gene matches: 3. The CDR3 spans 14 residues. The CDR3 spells CAIKRTGVNTEAFF. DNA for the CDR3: TGTGCCATCAAAAGGACAGGGGTGAACACTGAAGCTTTCTTT.

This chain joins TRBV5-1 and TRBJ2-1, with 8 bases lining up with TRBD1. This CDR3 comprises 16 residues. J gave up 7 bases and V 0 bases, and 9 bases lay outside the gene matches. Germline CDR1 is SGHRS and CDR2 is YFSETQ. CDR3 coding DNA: TGCGCCAGCAGCTTGGAAGCAGGGGGCGACAGAAATGAGCAGTTCTTC. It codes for CASSLEAGGDRNEQFF.

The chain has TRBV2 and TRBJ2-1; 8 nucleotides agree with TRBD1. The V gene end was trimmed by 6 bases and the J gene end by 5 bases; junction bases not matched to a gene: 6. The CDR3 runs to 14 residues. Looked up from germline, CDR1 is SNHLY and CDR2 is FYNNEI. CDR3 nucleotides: TGTGCCAGCAGGTTTAGGACAGGGAACAATGAGCAGTTCTTC. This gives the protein CASRFRTGNNEQFF. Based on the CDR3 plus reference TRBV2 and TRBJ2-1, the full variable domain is EPEVTQTPSHQVTQMGQEVILRCVPISNHLYFYWYRQILGQKVEFLVSFYNNEISEKSEIFDDQFSVERPDGSNFTLKIRSTKLEDSAMYFCASRFRTGNNEQFFGPGTRLTVL.

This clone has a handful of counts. CDR3 residues: CASSIMEDSRAFF. For the CDR3, the DNA is TGTGCCAGTAGTATCATGGAGGACAGCAGGGCTTTCTTT. The chain is built from TRBV19 and TRBJ1-1, with TRBD1 as a possible D gene (6 bases). There are 13 residues in the CDR3. Germline V lookup: CDR1 LNHDA, CDR2 SQIVND (reference sequence). The germline V and J ends were trimmed by 3 bases and 11 bases, with 16 bases remaining between them.

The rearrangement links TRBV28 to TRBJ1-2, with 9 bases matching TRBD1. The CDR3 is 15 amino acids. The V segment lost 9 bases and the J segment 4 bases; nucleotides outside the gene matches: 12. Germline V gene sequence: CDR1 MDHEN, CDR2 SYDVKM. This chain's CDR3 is CASQTGQGITYGYTF. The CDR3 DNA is TGTGCCAGTCAAACGGGACAGGGAATAACCTATGGCTACACCTTC.

The CDR3 is CASSGRGPTEAFF. The CDR3 nucleotides are TGTGCCAGCAGCGGAAGGGGGCCCACTGAAGCTTTCTTT. This sequence joins TRBV9 and TRBJ1-1; 7 bases agree with TRBD1. The V and J ends lost 3 bases and 4 bases, in that order; junction bases with no gene match: 3. CDR3 size: 13 residues. CDR1 and CDR2 (germline): SGDLS, YYNGEE.

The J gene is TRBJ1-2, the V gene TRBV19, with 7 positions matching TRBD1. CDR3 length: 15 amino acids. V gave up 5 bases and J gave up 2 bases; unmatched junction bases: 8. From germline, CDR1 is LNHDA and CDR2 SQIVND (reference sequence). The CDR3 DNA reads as TGTGCCAGTAGTGAAGGACAGGCGATAAACTATGGCTACACCTTC. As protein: CASSEGQAINYGYTF.

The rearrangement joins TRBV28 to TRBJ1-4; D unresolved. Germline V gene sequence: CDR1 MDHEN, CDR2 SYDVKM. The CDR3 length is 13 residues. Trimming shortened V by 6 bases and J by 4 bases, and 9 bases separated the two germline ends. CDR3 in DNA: TGTGCCAGCAGCCAGACTCTTAATGAAAAACTGTTTTTT. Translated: CASSQTLNEKLFF. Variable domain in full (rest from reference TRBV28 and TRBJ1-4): DVKVTQSSRYLVKRTGEKVFLECVQDMDHENMFWYRQDPGLGLRLIYFSYDVKMKEKGDIPEGYSVSREKKERFSLILESASTNQTSMYLCASSQTLNEKLFFGSGTQLSVL.

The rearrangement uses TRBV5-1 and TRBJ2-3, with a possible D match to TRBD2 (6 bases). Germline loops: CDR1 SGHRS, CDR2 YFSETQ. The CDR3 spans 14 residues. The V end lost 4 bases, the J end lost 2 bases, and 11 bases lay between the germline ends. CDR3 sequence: CASSPGTVTDTQYF. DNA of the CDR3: TGCGCCAGCAGCCCAGGGACTGTCACAGATACGCAGTATTTT. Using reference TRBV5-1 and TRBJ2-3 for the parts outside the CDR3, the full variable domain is KAGVTQTPRYLIKTRGQQVTLSCSPISGHRSVSWYQQTPGQGLQFLFEYFSETQRNKGNFPGRFSGRQFSNSRSEMNVSTLELGDSALYLCASSPGTVTDTQYFGPGTRLTVL.

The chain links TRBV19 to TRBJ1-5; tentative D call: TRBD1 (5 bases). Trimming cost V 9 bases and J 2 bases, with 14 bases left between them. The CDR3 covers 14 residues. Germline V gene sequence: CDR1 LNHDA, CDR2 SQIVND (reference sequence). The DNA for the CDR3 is TGTGCCAGCTGGGAGGGGCGAGGCAATCAGCCCCAGCATTTT. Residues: CASWEGRGNQPQHF.

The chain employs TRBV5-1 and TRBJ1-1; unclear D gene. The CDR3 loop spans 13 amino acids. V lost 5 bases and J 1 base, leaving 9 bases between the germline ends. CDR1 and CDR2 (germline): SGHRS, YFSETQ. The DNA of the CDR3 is TGCGCCAGCAGGTGGGAGGGGAACACTGAAGCTTTCTTT. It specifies CASRWEGNTEAFF.

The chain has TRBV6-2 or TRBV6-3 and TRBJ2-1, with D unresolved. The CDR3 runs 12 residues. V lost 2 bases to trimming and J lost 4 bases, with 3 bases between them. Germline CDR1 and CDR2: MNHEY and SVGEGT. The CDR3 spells CASSYPYNEQFF. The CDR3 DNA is TGTGCCAGCAGTTACCCTTACAATGAGCAGTTCTTC.

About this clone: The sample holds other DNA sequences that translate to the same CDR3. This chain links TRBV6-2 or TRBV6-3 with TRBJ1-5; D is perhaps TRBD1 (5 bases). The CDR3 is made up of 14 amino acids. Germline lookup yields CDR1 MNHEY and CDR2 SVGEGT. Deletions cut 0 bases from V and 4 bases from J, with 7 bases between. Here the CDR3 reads CASSYSGGNQPQHF. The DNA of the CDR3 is TGTGCCAGCAGTTACTCCGGGGGGAATCAGCCCCAGCATTTT.

The CDR3 protein is CASSAPFTSGRDNEQFF. CDR3 coding DNA: TGTGCCAGTAGTGCGCCCTTTACTAGCGGGAGGGACAATGAGCAGTTCTTC. The chain employs TRBV19 and TRBJ2-1, with TRBD2 matching over 13 bases. The V gene's germline CDR1 is LNHDA and CDR2 SQIVND (reference sequence). The CDR3 is made up of 17 amino acids. V was clipped by 5 bases and J by 5 bases; unmatched bases: 9.

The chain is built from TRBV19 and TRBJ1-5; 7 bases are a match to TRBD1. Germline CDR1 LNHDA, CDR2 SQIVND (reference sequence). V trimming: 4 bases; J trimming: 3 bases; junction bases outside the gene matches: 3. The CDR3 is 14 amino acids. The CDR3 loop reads CASSTDRINQPQHF. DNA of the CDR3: TGTGCCAGTAGTACGGACAGGATCAATCAGCCCCAGCATTTT.

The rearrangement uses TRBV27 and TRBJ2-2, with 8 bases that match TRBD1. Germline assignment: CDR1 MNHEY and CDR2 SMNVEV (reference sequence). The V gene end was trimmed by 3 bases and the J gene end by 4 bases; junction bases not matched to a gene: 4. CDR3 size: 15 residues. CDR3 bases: TGTGCCAGCAGTTTCGGGACAGGTGGCACCGGGGAGCTGTTTTTT. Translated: CASSFGTGGTGELFF.

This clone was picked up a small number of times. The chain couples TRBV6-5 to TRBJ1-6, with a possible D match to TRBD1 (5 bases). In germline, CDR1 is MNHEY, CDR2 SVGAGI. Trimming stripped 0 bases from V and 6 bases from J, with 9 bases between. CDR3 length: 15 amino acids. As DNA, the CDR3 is TGTGCCAGCAGTTACTCGACCAGGGCTAATTCACCCCTCCACTTT. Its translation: CASSYSTRANSPLHF.

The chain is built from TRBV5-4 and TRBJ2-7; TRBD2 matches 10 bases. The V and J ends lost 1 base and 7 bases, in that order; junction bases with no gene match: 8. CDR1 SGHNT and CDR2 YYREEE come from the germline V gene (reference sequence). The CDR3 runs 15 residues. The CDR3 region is CASSLYSSGSREQYF. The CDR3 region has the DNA TGTGCCAGCAGCTTGTACTCTAGCGGGAGTCGAGAGCAGTACTTC.

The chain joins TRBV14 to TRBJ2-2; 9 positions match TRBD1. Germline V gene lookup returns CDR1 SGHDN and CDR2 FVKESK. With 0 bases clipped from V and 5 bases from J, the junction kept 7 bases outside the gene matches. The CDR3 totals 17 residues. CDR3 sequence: CASSQESQGARTGELFF. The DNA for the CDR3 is TGTGCCAGCAGCCAAGAATCACAGGGGGCAAGAACCGGGGAGCTGTTTTTT.

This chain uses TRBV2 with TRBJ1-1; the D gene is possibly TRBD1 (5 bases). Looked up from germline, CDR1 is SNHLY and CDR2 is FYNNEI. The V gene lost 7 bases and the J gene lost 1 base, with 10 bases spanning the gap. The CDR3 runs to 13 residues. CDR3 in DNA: TGTGCCAGCACCGTTGGACAGAACACTGAAGCTTTCTTT. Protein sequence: CASTVGQNTEAFF.

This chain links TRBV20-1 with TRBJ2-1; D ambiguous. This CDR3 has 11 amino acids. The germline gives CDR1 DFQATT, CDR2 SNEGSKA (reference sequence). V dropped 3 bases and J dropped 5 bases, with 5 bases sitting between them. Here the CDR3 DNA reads TGCAGTGCTAGGTCCGACAATGAGCAGTTCTTC. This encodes CSARSDNEQFF.